The 7 T cell receptor beta chains presented below share a single source sample, sequenced in a study of T cells in localized non-small cell lung cancer. The assay was immunoSEQ multiplex PCR, and TCRdb's table has in-frame clones only and misses some. Among roughly 50,000 clones listed, approximately 82% were seen once. The sample was peripheral blood, taken before any cancer treatment. The receptors come from a female donor of 60 years or more with stage II squamous cell lung carcinoma.

The CDR3 reads CATSTIGFAGNTIYF. The CDR3 region has the DNA TGTGCCACCAGCACTATAGGGTTTGCTGGAAACACCATATATTTT. V usage is TRBV15 and J usage is TRBJ1-3; D not certain. V was shortened by 4 bases and J by 2 bases, with 12 bases between the two germline ends. This CDR3 contains 15 residues. Germline lookup yields CDR1 LNHNV and CDR2 YYDKDF (reference sequence).

The rearrangement uses TRBV6-1 and TRBJ2-7; D is perhaps TRBD1 or TRBD2 (5 bases each). The CDR3 covers 15 residues. The germline gives CDR1 MNHNS, CDR2 SASEGT. Trimming left V 1 base short and J 2 bases short, with 12 bases between. The CDR3 sequence is CASSEDSRGTYEQYF. CDR3 nucleotides: TGTGCCAGCAGTGAAGATTCGAGGGGTACCTACGAGCAGTACTTC.

This clone was detected once. The CDR3 sequence: CASIPGGASGNTIYF. The CDR3 coding sequence is TGTGCCAGCATCCCCGGGGGAGCCTCTGGAAACACCATATATTTT. The chain uses TRBV28 and TRBJ1-3; tentatively, D is TRBD1 (5 bases). Trimming cost V 7 bases and J 0 bases, with 13 bases left between them. The CDR3 has 15 amino acids. CDR1 MDHEN and CDR2 SYDVKM come from the germline V gene.

The chain is built from TRBV25-1 and TRBJ1-1; perhaps TRBD1 as D (5 bases). Between the trimmed V and J ends, which lost 2 bases and 4 bases, there was a span of 14 bases. The CDR3 spans 15 residues. CDR1 MGHDK and CDR2 SYGVNS come from the germline V gene. The DNA for the CDR3 is TGTGCCAGCAGTGAACCGGGACCCTGGCCCACTGAAGCTTTCTTT. Translated: CASSEPGPWPTEAFF.

The chain joins TRBV5-6 to TRBJ1-6; maybe TRBD1 (5 bases). V was cut by 1 base and J by 0 bases, with 11 bases left in between. This CDR3 is built from 17 residues. Germline CDR1 reads SGHDT; CDR2 reads YYEEEE. This CDR3 is CASSLIGASSYNSPLHF. Written as DNA, the CDR3 is TGTGCCAGCAGCTTGATAGGGGCGAGCTCCTATAATTCACCCCTCCACTTT.

J is TRBJ2-4 and V is TRBV29-1; a possible D gene is TRBD1 (5 bases). V dropped 4 bases and J dropped 9 bases, with 13 bases sitting between them. This CDR3 is built from 12 residues. From germline, CDR1 is SQVTM and CDR2 ANQGSEA. CDR3 nucleotide sequence: TGCAGCGTTGGACAGCACCAGGGCATTCAGTACTTC. Translated, it gives CSVGQHQGIQYF. Variable domain in full (rest from reference TRBV29-1 and TRBJ2-4): SAVISQKPSRDICQRGTSLTIQCQVDSQVTMMFWYRQQPGQSLTLIATANQGSEATYESGFVIDKFPISRPNLTFSTLTVSNMSPEDSSIYLCSVGQHQGIQYFGAGTRLSVL.

This sequence joins TRBV9 and TRBJ2-3; D is uncertain. The V gene lost 0 bases and the J gene lost 6 bases, with 11 bases spanning the gap. The CDR3 runs to 14 residues. CDR1 and CDR2 from the germline V gene are SGDLS and YYNGEE. CDR3: CASSVVSSIDTQYF. The CDR3 nucleotides are TGTGCCAGCAGCGTAGTGAGTAGCATCGATACGCAGTATTTT. The entire variable domain, with the rest obtained from reference TRBV9 and TRBJ2-3, is as follows: DSGVTQTPKHLITATGQRVTLRCSPRSGDLSVYWYQQSLDQGLQFLIQYYNGEERAKGNILERFSAQQFPDLHSELNLSSLELGDSALYFCASSVVSSIDTQYFGPGTRLTVL.